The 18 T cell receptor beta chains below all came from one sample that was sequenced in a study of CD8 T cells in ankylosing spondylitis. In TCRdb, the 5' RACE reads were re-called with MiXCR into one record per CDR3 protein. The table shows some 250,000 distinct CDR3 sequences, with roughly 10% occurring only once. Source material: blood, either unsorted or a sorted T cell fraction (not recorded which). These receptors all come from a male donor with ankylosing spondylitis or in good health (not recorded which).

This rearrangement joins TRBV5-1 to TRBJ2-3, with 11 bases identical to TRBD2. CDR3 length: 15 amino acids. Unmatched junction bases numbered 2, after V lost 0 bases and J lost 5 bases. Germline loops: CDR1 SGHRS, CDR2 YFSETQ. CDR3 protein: CASSLVLAGGDTQYF. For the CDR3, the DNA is TGCGCCAGCAGCTTGGTCCTAGCGGGAGGAGATACGCAGTATTTT.

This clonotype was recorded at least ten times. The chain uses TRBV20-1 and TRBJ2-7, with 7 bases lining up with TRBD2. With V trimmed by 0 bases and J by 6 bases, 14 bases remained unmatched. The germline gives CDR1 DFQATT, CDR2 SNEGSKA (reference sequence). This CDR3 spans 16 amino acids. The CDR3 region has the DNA TGCAGTGCTAGAGATCCGGCGGGCGGGAGACCGTGCGAGCAGTACTTC. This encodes CSARDPAGGRPCEQYF.

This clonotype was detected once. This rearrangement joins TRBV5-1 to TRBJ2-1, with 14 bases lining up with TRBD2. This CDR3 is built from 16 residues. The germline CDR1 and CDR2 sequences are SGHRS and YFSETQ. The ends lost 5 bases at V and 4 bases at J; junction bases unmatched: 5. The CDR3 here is CASREGLAGGYNEQFF. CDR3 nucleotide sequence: TGCGCCAGCAGGGAAGGACTAGCGGGGGGATACAATGAGCAGTTCTTC.

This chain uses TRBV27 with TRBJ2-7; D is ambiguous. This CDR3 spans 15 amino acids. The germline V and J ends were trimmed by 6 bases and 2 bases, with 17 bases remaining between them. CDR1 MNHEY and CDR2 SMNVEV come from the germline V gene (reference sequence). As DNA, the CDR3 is TGTGCCAGCAGCCTCAGTGTTCTCCTCCCCTACGAGCAGTACTTC. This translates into CASSLSVLLPYEQYF.

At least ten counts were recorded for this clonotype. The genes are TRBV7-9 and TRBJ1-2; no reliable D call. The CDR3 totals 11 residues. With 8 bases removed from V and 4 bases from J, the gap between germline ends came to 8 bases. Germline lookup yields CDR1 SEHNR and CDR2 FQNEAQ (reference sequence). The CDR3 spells CASGQIYGYTF. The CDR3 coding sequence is TGTGCCAGCGGTCAGATCTATGGCTACACCTTC.

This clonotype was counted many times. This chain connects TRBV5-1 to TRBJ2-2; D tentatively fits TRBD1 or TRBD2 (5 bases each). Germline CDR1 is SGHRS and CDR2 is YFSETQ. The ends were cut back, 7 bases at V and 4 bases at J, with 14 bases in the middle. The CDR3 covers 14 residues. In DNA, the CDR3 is TGCGCCAGCGGACCAGGGACGAGCACCGGGGAGCTGTTTTTT. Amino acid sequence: CASGPGTSTGELFF.

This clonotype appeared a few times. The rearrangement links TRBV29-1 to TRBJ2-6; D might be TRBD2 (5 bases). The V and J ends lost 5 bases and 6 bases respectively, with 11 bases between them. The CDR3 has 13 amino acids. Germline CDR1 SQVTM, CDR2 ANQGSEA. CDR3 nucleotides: TGCAGCGTTAAAACGAGGGAGGCCAACGTCCTGACTTTC. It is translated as CSVKTREANVLTF.

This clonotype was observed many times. CDR3 nucleotides: TGTGCCAGCAGTTTTCGCCGTTACGAGCAGTACTTC. Amino acids: CASSFRRYEQYF. The rearrangement links TRBV12-3 or TRBV12-4 to TRBJ2-7, with D hard to call. Trimming removed 3 bases from V and 4 bases from J, with 7 bases in between. The CDR3 totals 12 residues.

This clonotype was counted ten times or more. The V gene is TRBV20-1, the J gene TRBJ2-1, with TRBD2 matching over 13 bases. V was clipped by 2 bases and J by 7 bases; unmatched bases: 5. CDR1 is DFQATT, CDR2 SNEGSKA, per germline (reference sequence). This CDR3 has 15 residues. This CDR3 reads CSARPGTSGANEQFF. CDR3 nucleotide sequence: TGCAGTGCTAGACCCGGGACTAGCGGGGCAAATGAGCAGTTCTTC.

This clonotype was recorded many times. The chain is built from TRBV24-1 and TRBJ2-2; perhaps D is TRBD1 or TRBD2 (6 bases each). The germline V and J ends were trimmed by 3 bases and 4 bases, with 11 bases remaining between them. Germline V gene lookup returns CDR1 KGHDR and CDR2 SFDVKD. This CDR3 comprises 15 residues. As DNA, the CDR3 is TGTGCCACCAGTGATGGGGGGCGCGGCACCGGGGAGCTGTTTTTT. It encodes CATSDGGRGTGELFF.

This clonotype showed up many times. CDR3 sequence (DNA): TGCAGTGCTCATGGGGGGCTCGAGCAGTACTTC. Translated, it gives CSAHGGLEQYF. The V call is TRBV20-1, the J call TRBJ2-7; D is perhaps TRBD1 or TRBD2 (6 bases each). CDR3 size: 11 residues. V was shortened by 5 bases and J by 6 bases, with 11 bases between the two germline ends. Germline CDR1 is DFQATT and CDR2 is SNEGSKA (reference sequence).

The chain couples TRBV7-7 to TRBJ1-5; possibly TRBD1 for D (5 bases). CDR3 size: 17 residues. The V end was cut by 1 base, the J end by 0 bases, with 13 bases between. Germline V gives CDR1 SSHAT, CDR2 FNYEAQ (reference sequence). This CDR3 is CASSLVGRADSNQPQHF. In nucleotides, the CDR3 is TGTGCCAGCAGCTTAGTCGGCAGGGCAGATAGCAATCAGCCCCAGCATTTT.

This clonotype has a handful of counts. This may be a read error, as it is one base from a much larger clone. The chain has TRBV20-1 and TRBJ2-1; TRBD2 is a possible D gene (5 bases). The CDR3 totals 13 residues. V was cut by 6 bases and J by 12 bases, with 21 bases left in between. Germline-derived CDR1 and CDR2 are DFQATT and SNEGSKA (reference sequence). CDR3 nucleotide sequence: TGCAGTGCCCTACCTGTCCCTCGGGATGCGCAGTTCTTC. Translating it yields CSALPVPRDAQFF.

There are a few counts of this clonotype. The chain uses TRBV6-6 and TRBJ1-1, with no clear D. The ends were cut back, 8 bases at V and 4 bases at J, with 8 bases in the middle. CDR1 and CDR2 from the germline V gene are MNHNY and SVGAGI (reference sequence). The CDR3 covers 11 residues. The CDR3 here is CASRLGTEAFF. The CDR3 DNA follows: TGTGCCAGCCGGCTAGGCACTGAAGCTTTCTTT.

In DNA form, the CDR3 reads TGTGCCAGCAGCTTAGTAGGTGGCGGAAGGGATGAGCAGTTCTTC. Amino acids: CASSLVGGGRDEQFF. The chain combines TRBV7-2 with TRBJ2-1; D remains ambiguous. V gave up 1 base and J gave up 8 bases, with 15 bases separating them. The CDR3 spans 15 residues. Looked up from germline, CDR1 is SGHTA and CDR2 is FQGNSA.

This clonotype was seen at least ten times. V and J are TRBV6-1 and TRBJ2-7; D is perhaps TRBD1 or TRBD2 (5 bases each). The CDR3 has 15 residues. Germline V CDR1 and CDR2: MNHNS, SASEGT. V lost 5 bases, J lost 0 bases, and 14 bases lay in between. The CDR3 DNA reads TGTGCCAGCAGTACCACCGGGACGGGCTCCTACGAGCAGTACTTC. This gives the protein CASSTTGTGSYEQYF.

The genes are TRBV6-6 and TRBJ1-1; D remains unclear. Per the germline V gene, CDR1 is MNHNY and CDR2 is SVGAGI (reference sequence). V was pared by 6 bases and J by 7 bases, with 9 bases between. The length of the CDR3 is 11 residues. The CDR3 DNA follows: TGTGCCAGCAGAGAGGATTATGAAGCTTTCTTT. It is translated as CASREDYEAFF.

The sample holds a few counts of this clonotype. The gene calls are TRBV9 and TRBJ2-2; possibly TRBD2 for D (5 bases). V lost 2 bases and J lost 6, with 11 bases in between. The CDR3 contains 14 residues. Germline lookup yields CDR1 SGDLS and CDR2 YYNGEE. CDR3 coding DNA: TGTGCCAGCAGCGTCGGACTGTTGGCCGGGGAGCTGTTTTTT. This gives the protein CASSVGLLAGELFF.